These 25 T cell receptor beta chains came from one sample sequenced in a study of cytomegalovirus exposure and HLA in healthy donors. Vbeta (60) and Jbeta (13) primers were used in the PCR. Measured with immunoSEQ multiplex PCR; TCRdb has only the in-frame clones, and not every one. The table shows some 110,000 clones, with approximately 70% occurring only once. The sequenced sample consisted of PBMCs. These receptors all come from a woman younger than 45 in good health and CMV-seronegative.

Worth noting for this clone: In the same sample, other DNA sequences code for this CDR3. The chain carries TRBV4-1 and TRBJ1-1, with a possible D match to TRBD1 (6 bases). The V gene lost 4 bases and the J gene lost 1 base, with 13 bases spanning the gap. The CDR3 extends over 15 amino acids. CDR1 is MGHRA, CDR2 YSYEKL, per germline. In DNA, the CDR3 is TGCGCCAGCAGCCTCCCAGGACAGCGGAACACTGAAGCTTTCTTT. Its translation is CASSLPGQRNTEAFF.

The chain joins TRBV19 to TRBJ1-5, with 12 bases that match TRBD1. This CDR3 is built from 14 residues. Germline V gene sequence: CDR1 LNHDA, CDR2 SQIVND (reference sequence). Losses at the gene ends were 7 bases for V and 6 bases for J; bases not matched to a gene: 4. The CDR3 spells CASTGTGGGQPQHF. The CDR3, as DNA: TGTGCCAGTACCGGGACAGGGGGCGGTCAGCCCCAGCATTTT. Full variable domain (missing parts from reference TRBV19 and TRBJ1-5): DGGITQSPKYLFRKEGQNVTLSCEQNLNHDAMYWYRQDPGQGLRLIYYSQIVNDFQKGDIAEGYSVSREKKESFPLTVTSAQKNPTAFYLCASTGTGGGQPQHFGDGTRLSIL.

The V gene is TRBV10-3, the J gene TRBJ2-7; TRBD1 agrees at 7 bases. CDR1 and CDR2 from the germline V gene are ENHRY and SYGVKD. The CDR3 runs 13 residues. Unmatched junction bases numbered 6, after V lost 7 bases and J lost 3 bases. This chain's CDR3 is CAITEGQSYEQYF. DNA of the CDR3: TGTGCCATCACCGAGGGACAGAGCTACGAGCAGTACTTC.

V and J are TRBV7-2 and TRBJ1-1; TRBD1 matches at 11 bases. The CDR3 is made up of 14 amino acids. CDR1 SGHTA and CDR2 FQGNSA come from the germline V gene. Germline trimming cut 1 base from V and 11 bases from J; bases unmatched to any gene: 6. The CDR3 bases are TGTGCCAGCAGCTTAGAACCGGGACAGGGGGATGCTTTCTTT. As protein: CASSLEPGQGDAFF.

The chain has TRBV13 and TRBJ1-5; D gene uncertain. The CDR3 extends over 12 amino acids. The V gene lost 5 bases and the J gene lost 3 bases, with 5 bases spanning the gap. Germline loops: CDR1 PRHDT, CDR2 FYEKMQ (reference sequence). The CDR3 DNA reads TGTGCCAGCAGCGTGTACAATCAGCCCCAGCATTTT. Translating gives CASSVYNQPQHF.

This chain connects TRBV2 to TRBJ2-7; the match to TRBD2 covers 8 bases. The junction had 3 bases not matched to a gene; V was cut back by 3 bases and J by 2 bases. The CDR3 contains 14 residues. Per germline, CDR1 SNHLY and CDR2 FYNNEI. CDR3 nucleotides: TGTGCCAGCAGTGAGGGGACTAGACCCTACGAGCAGTACTTC. Protein product: CASSEGTRPYEQYF.

This clone was observed a handful of times. J is TRBJ2-3 and V is TRBV30, with no clear D. Trimming stripped 4 bases from V and 0 bases from J, with 14 bases between. The V gene's germline CDR1 is GTSNPN and CDR2 SVGIG (reference sequence). There are 15 residues in the CDR3. This chain's CDR3 is CAWNENGLSTDTQYF. The CDR3 DNA reads as TGTGCCTGGAATGAAAACGGTCTTAGCACAGATACGCAGTATTTT.

The table lists this clone with a count of one. The rearrangement joins TRBV11-2 to TRBJ2-2; 7 nucleotides align to TRBD2. The V segment lost 5 bases and the J segment 2 bases; nucleotides outside the gene matches: 8. The CDR3 contains 16 residues. Germline V lookup: CDR1 SGHAT, CDR2 FQNNGV. For the CDR3, the DNA is TGTGCCAGCAGCGGGGGGGGAACTTTCAACACCGGGGAGCTGTTTTTT. Protein sequence: CASSGGGTFNTGELFF. Full variable domain (missing parts from reference TRBV11-2 and TRBJ2-2): EAGVAQSPRYKIIEKRQSVAFWCNPISGHATLYWYQQILGQGPKLLIQFQNNGVVDDSQLPKDRFSAERLKGVDSTLKIQPAKLEDSAVYLCASSGGGTFNTGELFFGEGSRLTVL.

This clone was counted once. The gene calls are TRBV29-1 and TRBJ2-1; the match to TRBD2 covers 7 bases. The CDR3 runs 14 residues. Germline CDR1 and CDR2: SQVTM and ANQGSEA. With V trimmed by 3 bases and J by 3 bases, 5 bases remained unmatched. The CDR3 is CSVDPGLYYNEQFF. The DNA for the CDR3 is TGCAGCGTTGATCCGGGACTATACTACAATGAGCAGTTCTTC.

This clone has only a few counts. The J gene is TRBJ2-4, the V gene TRBV30, with 14 positions matching TRBD2. The CDR3 length is 19 residues. J was trimmed by 1 base and V by 3 bases; bases with no gene match: 11. Germline lookup yields CDR1 GTSNPN and CDR2 SVGIG (reference sequence). This CDR3 reads CAWRHPGLAGVLAKNIQYF. The CDR3 DNA is TGTGCCTGGAGGCACCCGGGACTAGCGGGAGTATTGGCCAAAAACATTCAGTACTTC.

In this sample, this clone turned up a few times. The rearrangement links TRBV5-1 to TRBJ1-2; perhaps TRBD1 as D (6 bases). The V gene lost 5 bases and the J gene lost 6 bases, with 17 bases spanning the gap. Germline values: CDR1 SGHRS, CDR2 YFSETQ. The CDR3 length is 14 residues. The DNA for the CDR3 is TGCGCCAGCAGACCCGGACAGATCGCTGATGGCTACACCTTC. Translated, it gives CASRPGQIADGYTF.

CDR3 region: CASSFPGTGVTEAFF. The CDR3 nucleotides are TGTGCCAGCAGCTTCCCCGGGACAGGGGTCACTGAAGCTTTCTTT. This rearrangement joins TRBV7-2 to TRBJ1-1; 10 nucleotides match TRBD1. CDR3 length equals 15 residues. Germline loops: CDR1 SGHTA, CDR2 FQGNSA. The trim removed 3 bases at V and 4 bases at J, leaving 5 bases unmatched.

The chain uses TRBV6-1 and TRBJ1-2, with D perhaps matching TRBD1 (5 bases). Trimming took 0 bases from V and 6 from J, leaving 17 bases between them. This CDR3 region has 16 residues. Germline values: CDR1 MNHNS, CDR2 SASEGT. Here the CDR3 reads CASSEAIGGARDGYTF. Written as DNA, the CDR3 is TGTGCCAGCAGTGAAGCTATAGGAGGGGCGCGTGATGGCTACACCTTC.

V is TRBV7-2 and J is TRBJ1-5; no clear D. Germline V lookup: CDR1 SGHTA, CDR2 FQGNSA. The CDR3 has 13 residues. V lost 1 base and J 7 bases, leaving 8 bases between the germline ends. CDR3 nucleotide sequence: TGTGCCAGCAGCTTAGGAGGGAGGCAGCCCCAGCATTTT. Amino acids: CASSLGGRQPQHF.

The chain has TRBV30 and TRBJ1-3, with D unclear. Germline CDR1 reads GTSNPN; CDR2 reads SVGIG (reference sequence). The CDR3 sequence is 11 residues long. V lost 3 bases to trimming and J lost 6 bases, with 6 bases between them. The CDR3: CAWRTKNTIYF. In DNA, the CDR3 is TGTGCCTGGAGAACAAAAAACACCATATATTTT.

This rearrangement joins TRBV7-8 to TRBJ1-1, with D possibly matching TRBD1 (5 bases). Germline loops: CDR1 SGHVS, CDR2 FQNEAQ. The CDR3 extends over 17 amino acids. The V and J ends lost 2 bases and 0 bases respectively, with 16 bases between them. The DNA of the CDR3 is TGTGCCAGCAGCTTAATGCCCAGGGAGGTCATGAACACTGAAGCTTTCTTT. Translated: CASSLMPREVMNTEAFF.

V is TRBV30 and J is TRBJ2-1; 9 positions match TRBD2. CDR3 size: 14 residues. CDR1 GTSNPN and CDR2 SVGIG come from the germline V gene (reference sequence). With V trimmed by 6 bases and J by 6 bases, 9 bases remained unmatched. The CDR3 DNA reads as TGTGCCTGCCCCAGCGGGAGGTCTCGCAATGAGCAGTTCTTC. Protein product: CACPSGRSRNEQFF.

The chain recombines TRBV25-1 with TRBJ2-1; 7 bases are a match to TRBD2. Germline V gene lookup returns CDR1 MGHDK and CDR2 SYGVNS. V lost 2 bases and J lost 10; bases outside the gene matches: 8. CDR3 size: 14 residues. CDR3 sequence reads: CASSELADSEEQFF. The CDR3 DNA follows: TGTGCCAGCAGTGAACTAGCGGATTCCGAGGAGCAGTTCTTC.

The rearrangement joins TRBV18 to TRBJ2-7; possibly TRBD2 for D (6 bases). The length of the CDR3 is 15 residues. In germline, CDR1 is KGHSH, CDR2 LQKENI. With 5 bases removed from V and 2 bases from J, the gap between germline ends came to 16 bases. CDR3 residues: CASSAMGDSTYEQYF. In nucleotides, the CDR3 is TGTGCCAGCTCAGCCATGGGGGACTCAACCTACGAGCAGTACTTC.

The chain employs TRBV30 and TRBJ2-7, with D perhaps TRBD2 (6 bases). V was pared by 5 bases and J by 0 bases, with 11 bases between. The CDR3 loop spans 13 amino acids. Germline V gives CDR1 GTSNPN, CDR2 SVGIG (reference sequence). The CDR3 DNA follows: TGTGCCTGGTCGCTCGGGAGCTCCTACGAGCAGTACTTC. Translated, it gives CAWSLGSSYEQYF.

The gene calls are TRBV7-9 and TRBJ2-1; D perhaps matches TRBD1 (5 bases). The CDR3 extends over 16 amino acids. The germline V gene has CDR1 SEHNR and CDR2 FQNEAQ (reference sequence). The germline V and J ends were trimmed by 5 bases and 5 bases, with 19 bases remaining between them. CDR3 sequence: CASSTLDKGSNNEQFF. As DNA, the CDR3 is TGTGCCAGCAGCACTCTCGACAAGGGGTCAAACAATGAGCAGTTCTTC.

The chain joins TRBV2 to TRBJ1-2; 9 bases are shared with TRBD1. The length of the CDR3 is 14 residues. Looked up from germline, CDR1 is SNHLY and CDR2 is FYNNEI. J was trimmed by 4 bases and V by 4 bases; bases with no gene match: 4. The CDR3 nucleotides are TGTGCCAGCAGTGCACAGGGGGCCAGCTATGGCTACACCTTC. This gives the protein CASSAQGASYGYTF.

The chain combines TRBV5-1 with TRBJ1-5, with no clear D. Trimming shortened V by 0 bases and J by 2 bases, and 12 bases separated the two germline ends. Germline CDR1 is SGHRS and CDR2 is YFSETQ. The CDR3 runs 16 residues. CDR3 DNA: TGCGCCAGCAGCTTGGAGGCCGGGGTTGGCAATCAGCCCCAGCATTTT. It translates to CASSLEAGVGNQPQHF.

The chain couples TRBV6-1 to TRBJ1-2; D might be TRBD1 (6 bases). The V gene lost 5 bases and the J gene lost 2 bases, with 15 bases spanning the gap. CDR1 is MNHNS and CDR2 is SASEGT in the germline V gene. The CDR3 has 15 residues. The CDR3 protein is CASSPRQASNYGYTF. The DNA of the CDR3 is TGTGCCAGCAGTCCACGACAGGCATCGAACTATGGCTACACCTTC.

This clone has a single count. This chain connects TRBV5-5 to TRBJ1-6; 7 bases line up with TRBD1. V lost 0 bases and J lost 8; bases outside the gene matches: 11. Germline V lookup: CDR1 SGHKS, CDR2 YYEKEE (reference sequence). The CDR3 consists of 17 residues. Written as DNA, the CDR3 is TGTGCCAGCAGCTTGGGACCTAGACAGGGTTCGGATTCACCCCTCCACTTT. Its translation: CASSLGPRQGSDSPLHF.